One sample yielded the 14 T cell receptor beta chains listed below, sequenced in a study of T cell responses to AZD1222 COVID-19 vaccine. Only in-frame clones appear in the TCRdb table, and some are missing; sequencing was by immunoSEQ multiplex PCR. The table shows 100,000 to 150,000 clones, with around nine tenths occurring only once. Material: peripheral blood, obtained on day 0 of AZD1222 vaccination. Every receptor here comes from an adult in good health.

The V gene is TRBV6-5, the J gene TRBJ1-4; a possible D gene is TRBD1 (5 bases). The CDR3 loop spans 13 amino acids. Trimming took 5 bases from V and 4 from J, leaving 8 bases between them. Germline V lookup: CDR1 MNHEY, CDR2 SVGAGI. The CDR3 here is CASSKTVNEKLFF. The CDR3 DNA is TGTGCCAGCAGTAAGACAGTTAATGAAAAACTGTTTTTT.

The V and J genes are TRBV29-1 and TRBJ1-5; TRBD1 matches 8 bases. The CDR3 loop spans 13 amino acids. Germline lookup yields CDR1 SQVTM and CDR2 ANQGSEA. The V segment lost 7 bases and the J segment 6 bases; nucleotides outside the gene matches: 8. Here the CDR3 DNA reads TGCAGCGCCGCCGGGACAGGTACTCAGCCCCAGCATTTT. This translates into CSAAGTGTQPQHF.

The CDR3 region has the DNA TGTGCCAGCAGTTTCGAGGAGCGCAATGAGCAGTTCTTC. The encoded protein is CASSFEERNEQFF. This chain joins TRBV12-3 or TRBV12-4 and TRBJ2-1; D is unresolved. V was trimmed by 3 bases and J by 6 bases, leaving 9 bases between them. The CDR3 runs to 13 residues.

The chain is built from TRBV6-5 and TRBJ1-4; the match to TRBD1 covers 8 bases. CDR1 is MNHEY and CDR2 is SVGAGI in the germline V gene. The CDR3 is made up of 16 amino acids. The V and J ends lost 2 bases and 2 bases, in that order; junction bases with no gene match: 4. The CDR3 reads CASSYTTGGTNEKLFF. DNA of the CDR3: TGTGCCAGCAGTTACACTACAGGGGGGACTAATGAAAAACTGTTTTTT.

The gene calls are TRBV24-1 and TRBJ2-1; D is unresolved. V was trimmed by 6 bases and J by 8 bases, leaving 13 bases between them. This CDR3 has 13 amino acids. Germline V gene data show CDR1 as KGHDR and CDR2 as SFDVKD. This CDR3 is CATSTLLTDEQFF. CDR3 sequence (DNA): TGTGCCACCAGTACATTACTTACCGATGAGCAGTTCTTC.

The rearrangement joins TRBV7-3 to TRBJ2-1; tentatively, D is TRBD2 (5 bases). The V and J ends lost 5 bases and 4 bases respectively, with 12 bases between them. The CDR3 runs 14 residues. Looked up from germline, CDR1 is SGHTA and CDR2 is FQGTGA. The CDR3 DNA is TGTGCCAGCAGCCCCGTCCCGGGGTACAATGAGCAGTTCTTC. Residues: CASSPVPGYNEQFF.

The V call is TRBV5-6, the J call TRBJ1-5; D remains ambiguous. V was trimmed by 0 bases and J by 4 bases, leaving 11 bases between them. Germline V gives CDR1 SGHDT, CDR2 YYEEEE. The CDR3 totals 15 residues. The CDR3 spells CASSLAGTPNQPQHF. CDR3 DNA: TGTGCCAGCAGCTTGGCAGGCACCCCAAATCAGCCCCAGCATTTT.

The chain recombines TRBV12-3 or TRBV12-4 with TRBJ2-7; D perhaps matches TRBD1 (5 bases). The CDR3 contains 13 residues. The V end was cut by 3 bases, the J end by 5 bases, with 11 bases between. CDR3 in amino acids: CASSFGQGNEQYF. The CDR3 coding sequence is TGTGCCAGCAGTTTTGGGCAGGGCAACGAGCAGTACTTC.

The V gene is TRBV7-9, the J gene TRBJ2-5; no definite D call. Germline loops: CDR1 SEHNR, CDR2 FQNEAQ (reference sequence). Trimming stripped 5 bases from V and 1 base from J, with 8 bases between. The CDR3 covers 13 residues. The CDR3 nucleotides read TGTGCCAGCAGCCCTAACCCCCAAGAGACCCAGTACTTC. It is translated as CASSPNPQETQYF.

This clone was observed a handful of times. V and J are TRBV28 and TRBJ2-4; no reliable D call. Germline CDR1 is MDHEN and CDR2 is SYDVKM. CDR3 length: 13 residues. The germline V and J ends were trimmed by 5 bases and 0 bases, with 5 bases remaining between them. The CDR3 DNA sequence: TGTGCCAGCAGTGCTATAGCCAAAAACATTCAGTACTTC. It codes for CASSAIAKNIQYF.

CDR3: CSVSQGVSYEQYF. CDR3 in DNA: TGCAGCGTTTCCCAGGGGGTCTCCTACGAGCAGTACTTC. The chain joins TRBV29-1 to TRBJ2-7, with TRBD1 matching over 7 bases. CDR1 and CDR2 (germline): SQVTM, ANQGSEA. This CDR3 comprises 13 residues. V trimming: 5 bases; J trimming: 0 bases; junction bases outside the gene matches: 4.

This clone showed up just a few times. J is TRBJ1-6 and V is TRBV2; D unresolved. The germline CDR1 and CDR2 sequences are SNHLY and FYNNEI. The V gene lost 7 bases and the J gene lost 3 bases, with 7 bases spanning the gap. This CDR3 comprises 13 residues. The CDR3: CASMSGYNSPLHF. The CDR3 DNA reads as TGTGCCAGCATGTCGGGCTATAATTCACCCCTCCACTTT.

The chain couples TRBV29-1 to TRBJ1-1; unclear D gene. V was clipped by 3 bases and J by 0 bases, with 8 bases between them. The CDR3 runs to 13 residues. Germline CDR1 SQVTM, CDR2 ANQGSEA. CDR3 sequence reads: CSVDTAMNTEAFF. The CDR3 DNA sequence: TGCAGCGTTGACACCGCTATGAACACTGAAGCTTTCTTT.

V is TRBV6-5 and J is TRBJ2-3; tentatively, D is TRBD1 (6 bases). V lost 0 bases and J lost 1, with 11 bases in between. The CDR3 totals 16 residues. From germline, CDR1 is MNHEY and CDR2 SVGAGI. CDR3 in DNA: TGTGCCAGCAGTTACTCGGGGACACTTGGCACAGATACGCAGTATTTT. It yields the protein CASSYSGTLGTDTQYF.